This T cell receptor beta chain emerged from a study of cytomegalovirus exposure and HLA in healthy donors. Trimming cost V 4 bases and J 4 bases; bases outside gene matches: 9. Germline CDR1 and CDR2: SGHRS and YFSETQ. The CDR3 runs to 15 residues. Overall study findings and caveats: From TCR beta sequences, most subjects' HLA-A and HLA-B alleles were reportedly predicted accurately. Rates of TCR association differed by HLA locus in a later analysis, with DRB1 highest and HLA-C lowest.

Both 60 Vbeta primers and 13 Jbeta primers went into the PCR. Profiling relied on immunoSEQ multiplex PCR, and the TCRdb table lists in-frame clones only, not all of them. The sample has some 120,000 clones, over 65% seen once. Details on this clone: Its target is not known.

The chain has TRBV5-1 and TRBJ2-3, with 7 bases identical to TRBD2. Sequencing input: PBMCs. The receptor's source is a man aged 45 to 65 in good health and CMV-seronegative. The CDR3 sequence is CASSQTSMGADTQYF. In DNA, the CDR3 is TGCGCCAGCAGCCAGACTAGCATGGGGGCAGATACGCAGTATTTT. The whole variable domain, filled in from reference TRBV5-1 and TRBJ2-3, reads KAGVTQTPRYLIKTRGQQVTLSCSPISGHRSVSWYQQTPGQGLQFLFEYFSETQRNKGNFPGRFSGRQFSNSRSEMNVSTLELGDSALYLCASSQTSMGADTQYFGPGTRLTVL.